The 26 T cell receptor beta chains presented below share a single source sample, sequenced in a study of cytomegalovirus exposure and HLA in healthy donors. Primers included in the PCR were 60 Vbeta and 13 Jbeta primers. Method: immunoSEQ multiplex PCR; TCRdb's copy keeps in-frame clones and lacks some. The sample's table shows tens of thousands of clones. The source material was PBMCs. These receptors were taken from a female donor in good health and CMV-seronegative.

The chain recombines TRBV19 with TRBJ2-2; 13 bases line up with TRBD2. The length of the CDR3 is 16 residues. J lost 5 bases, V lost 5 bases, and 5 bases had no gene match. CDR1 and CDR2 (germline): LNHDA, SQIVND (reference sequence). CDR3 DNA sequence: TGTGCCAGTAGTGGACTAGCGGGAGCGGAAACCGGGGAGCTGTTTTTT. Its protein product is CASSGLAGAETGELFF.

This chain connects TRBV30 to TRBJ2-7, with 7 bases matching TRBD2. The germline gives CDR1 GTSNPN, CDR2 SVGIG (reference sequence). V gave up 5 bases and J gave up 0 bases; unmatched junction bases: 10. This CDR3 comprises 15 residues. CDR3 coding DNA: TGTGCCTGGGAACCCGGGAGGCGGGCCTCCTACGAGCAGTACTTC. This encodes CAWEPGRRASYEQYF.

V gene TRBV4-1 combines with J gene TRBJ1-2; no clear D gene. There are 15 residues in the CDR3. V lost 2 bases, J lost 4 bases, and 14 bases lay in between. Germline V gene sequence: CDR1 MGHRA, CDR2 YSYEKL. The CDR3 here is CASSQSWALPYGYTF. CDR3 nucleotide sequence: TGCGCCAGCAGCCAATCGTGGGCTTTGCCCTATGGCTACACCTTC.

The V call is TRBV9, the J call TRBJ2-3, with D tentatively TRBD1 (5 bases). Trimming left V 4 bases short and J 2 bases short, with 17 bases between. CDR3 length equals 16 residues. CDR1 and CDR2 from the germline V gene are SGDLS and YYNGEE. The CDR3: CASSPRQTRYTDTQYF. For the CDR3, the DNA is TGTGCCAGCAGCCCCCGACAGACGCGTTACACAGATACGCAGTATTTT.

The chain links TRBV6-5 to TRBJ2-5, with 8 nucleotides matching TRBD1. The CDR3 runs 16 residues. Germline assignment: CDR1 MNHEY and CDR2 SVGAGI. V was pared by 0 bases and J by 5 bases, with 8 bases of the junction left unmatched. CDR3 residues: CASSYSIQGASETQYF. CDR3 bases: TGTGCCAGCAGTTACTCGATCCAGGGGGCTAGCGAGACCCAGTACTTC.

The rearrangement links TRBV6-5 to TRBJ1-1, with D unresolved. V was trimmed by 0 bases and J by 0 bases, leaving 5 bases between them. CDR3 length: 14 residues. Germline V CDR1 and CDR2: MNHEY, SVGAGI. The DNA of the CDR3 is TGTGCCAGCAGTTACTCGGCAGTGAACACTGAAGCTTTCTTT. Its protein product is CASSYSAVNTEAFF.

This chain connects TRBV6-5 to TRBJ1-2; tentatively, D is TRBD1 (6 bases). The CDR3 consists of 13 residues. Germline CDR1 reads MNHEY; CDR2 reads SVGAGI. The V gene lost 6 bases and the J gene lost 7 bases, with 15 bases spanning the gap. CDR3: CASSTGTTVGYTF. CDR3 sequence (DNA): TGTGCCAGCAGCACCGGGACAACGGTTGGCTACACCTTC.

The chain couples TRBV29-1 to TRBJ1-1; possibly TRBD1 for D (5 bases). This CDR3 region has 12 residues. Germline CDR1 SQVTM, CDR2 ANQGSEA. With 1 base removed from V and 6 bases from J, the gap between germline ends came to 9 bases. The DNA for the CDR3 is TGCAGCGTTGAAGGGGGGGGGTCTGAAGCTTTCTTT. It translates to CSVEGGGSEAFF.

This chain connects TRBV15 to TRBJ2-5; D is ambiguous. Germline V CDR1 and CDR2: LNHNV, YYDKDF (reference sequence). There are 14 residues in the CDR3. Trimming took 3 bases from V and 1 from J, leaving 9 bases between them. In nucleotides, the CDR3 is TGTGCCACCAGCAGTAGACACCTCCAAGAGACCCAGTACTTC. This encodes CATSSRHLQETQYF.

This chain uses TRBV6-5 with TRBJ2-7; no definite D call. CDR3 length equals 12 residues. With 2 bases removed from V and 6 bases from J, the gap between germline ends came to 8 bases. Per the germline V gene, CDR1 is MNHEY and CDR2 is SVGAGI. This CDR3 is CASSYLRGEQYF. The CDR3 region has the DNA TGTGCCAGCAGTTACCTCCGAGGCGAGCAGTACTTC.

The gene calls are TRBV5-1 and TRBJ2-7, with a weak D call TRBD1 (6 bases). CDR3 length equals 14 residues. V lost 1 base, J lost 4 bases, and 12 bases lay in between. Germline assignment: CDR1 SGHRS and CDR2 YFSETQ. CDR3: CASSLTTGSYEQYF. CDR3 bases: TGCGCCAGCAGCTTGACGACAGGATCGTACGAGCAGTACTTC.

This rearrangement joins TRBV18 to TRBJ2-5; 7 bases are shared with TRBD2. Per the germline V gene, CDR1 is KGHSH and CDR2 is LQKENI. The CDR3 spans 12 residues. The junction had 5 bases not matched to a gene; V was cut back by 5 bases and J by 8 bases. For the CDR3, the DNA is TGTGCCAGCTCAACCCGGGGGGATACCCAGTACTTC. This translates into CASSTRGDTQYF.

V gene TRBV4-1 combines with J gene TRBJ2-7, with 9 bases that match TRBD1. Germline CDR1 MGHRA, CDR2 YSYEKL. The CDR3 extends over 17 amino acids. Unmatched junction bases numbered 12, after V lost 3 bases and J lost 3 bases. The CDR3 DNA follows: TGCGCCAGCAGCCAGGCCAAGGGATCGGACAGGGGCTACGAGCAGTACTTC. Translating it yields CASSQAKGSDRGYEQYF.

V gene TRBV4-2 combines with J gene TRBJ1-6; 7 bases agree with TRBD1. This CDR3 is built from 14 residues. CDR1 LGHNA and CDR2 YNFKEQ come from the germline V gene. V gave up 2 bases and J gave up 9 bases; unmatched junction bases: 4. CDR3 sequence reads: CASSQKQGSSPLHF. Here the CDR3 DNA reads TGTGCCAGCAGCCAAAAACAGGGGAGTTCACCCCTCCACTTT.

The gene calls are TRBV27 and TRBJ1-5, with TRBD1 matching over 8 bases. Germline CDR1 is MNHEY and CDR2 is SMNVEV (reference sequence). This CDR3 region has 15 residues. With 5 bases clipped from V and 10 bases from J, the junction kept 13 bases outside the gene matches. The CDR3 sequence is CASSTPDRVSQPQHF. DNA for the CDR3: TGTGCCAGCAGTACCCCGGACAGGGTCAGTCAACCCCAGCATTTT.

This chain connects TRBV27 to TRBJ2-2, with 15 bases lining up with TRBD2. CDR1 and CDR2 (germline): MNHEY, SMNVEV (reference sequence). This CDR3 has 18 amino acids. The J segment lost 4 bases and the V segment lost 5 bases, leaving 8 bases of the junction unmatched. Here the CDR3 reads CASSREPGLAGGTGELFF. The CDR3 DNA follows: TGTGCCAGCAGTCGGGAGCCGGGACTAGCGGGAGGCACCGGGGAGCTGTTTTTT.

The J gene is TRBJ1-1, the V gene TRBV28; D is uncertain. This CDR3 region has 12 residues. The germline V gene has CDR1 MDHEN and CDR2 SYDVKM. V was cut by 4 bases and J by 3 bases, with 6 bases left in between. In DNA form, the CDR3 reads TGTGCCAGCAGTTACGGGTACACTGAAGCTTTCTTT. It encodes CASSYGYTEAFF. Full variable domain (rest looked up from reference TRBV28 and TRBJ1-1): DVKVTQSSRYLVKRTGEKVFLECVQDMDHENMFWYRQDPGLGLRLIYFSYDVKMKEKGDIPEGYSVSREKKERFSLILESASTNQTSMYLCASSYGYTEAFFGQGTRLTVV.

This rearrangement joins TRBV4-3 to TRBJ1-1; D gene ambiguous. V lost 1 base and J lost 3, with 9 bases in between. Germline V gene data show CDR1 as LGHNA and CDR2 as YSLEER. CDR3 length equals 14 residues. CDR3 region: CASSQVGDYTEAFF. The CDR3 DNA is TGCGCCAGCAGCCAAGTCGGGGATTACACTGAAGCTTTCTTT.

The CDR3 reads CASNRGTSGSFEQFF. The CDR3 DNA reads TGTGCCAGCAACCGGGGGACTAGCGGGAGTTTTGAGCAGTTCTTC. The chain combines TRBV2 with TRBJ2-1; 14 bases are shared with TRBD2. The ends lost 7 bases at V and 9 bases at J; junction bases unmatched: 8. Germline CDR1 is SNHLY and CDR2 is FYNNEI. The CDR3 totals 15 residues.

As DNA, the CDR3 is TGCGCCAGCAGCTTAACAGGGGGCCCAGATACGCAGTATTTT. It encodes CASSLTGGPDTQYF. The gene calls are TRBV5-1 and TRBJ2-3, with 9 nucleotides matching TRBD1. After removal of 2 bases from V and 4 bases from J, the junction contained 2 bases not matched to a gene. This CDR3 spans 14 amino acids. The germline CDR1 and CDR2 sequences are SGHRS and YFSETQ.

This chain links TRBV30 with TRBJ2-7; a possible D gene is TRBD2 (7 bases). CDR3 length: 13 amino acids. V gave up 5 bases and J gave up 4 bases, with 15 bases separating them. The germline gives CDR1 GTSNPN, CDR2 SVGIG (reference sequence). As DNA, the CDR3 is TGTGCCTGGGATCGAGGGGGGGGGTACGAGCAGTACTTC. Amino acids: CAWDRGGGYEQYF.

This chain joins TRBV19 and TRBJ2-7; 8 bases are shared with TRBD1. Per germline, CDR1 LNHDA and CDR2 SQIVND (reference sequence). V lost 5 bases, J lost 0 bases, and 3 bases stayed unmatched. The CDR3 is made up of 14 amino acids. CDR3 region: CASSLGQDSYEQYF. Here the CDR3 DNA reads TGTGCCAGTAGTCTGGGACAGGACTCCTACGAGCAGTACTTC.

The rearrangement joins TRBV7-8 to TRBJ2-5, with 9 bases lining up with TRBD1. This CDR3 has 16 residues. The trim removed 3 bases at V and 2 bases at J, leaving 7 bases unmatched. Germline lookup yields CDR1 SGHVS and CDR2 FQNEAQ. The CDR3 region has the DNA TGTGCCAGCAGCTTCCAGGGACAGGGCCTACAAGAGACCCAGTACTTC. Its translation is CASSFQGQGLQETQYF.

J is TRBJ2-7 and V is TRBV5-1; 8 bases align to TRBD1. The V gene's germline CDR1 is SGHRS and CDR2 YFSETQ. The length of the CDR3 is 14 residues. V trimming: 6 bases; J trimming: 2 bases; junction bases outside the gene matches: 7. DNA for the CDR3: TGCGCCAGCAATAGAGGGGACAGGCCCTACGAGCAGTACTTC. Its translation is CASNRGDRPYEQYF. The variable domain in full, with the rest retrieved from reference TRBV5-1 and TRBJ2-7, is KAGVTQTPRYLIKTRGQQVTLSCSPISGHRSVSWYQQTPGQGLQFLFEYFSETQRNKGNFPGRFSGRQFSNSRSEMNVSTLELGDSALYLCASNRGDRPYEQYFGPGTRLTVT.

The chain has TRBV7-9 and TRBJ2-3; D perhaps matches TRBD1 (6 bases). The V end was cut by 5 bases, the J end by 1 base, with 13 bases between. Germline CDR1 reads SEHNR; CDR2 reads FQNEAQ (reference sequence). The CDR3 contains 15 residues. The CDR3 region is CASSPQGPGTDTQYF. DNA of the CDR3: TGTGCCAGCAGCCCACAGGGACCTGGCACAGATACGCAGTATTTT.

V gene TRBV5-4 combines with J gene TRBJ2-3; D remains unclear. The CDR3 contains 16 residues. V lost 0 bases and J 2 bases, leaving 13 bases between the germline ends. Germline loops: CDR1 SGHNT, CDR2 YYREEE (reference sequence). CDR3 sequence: CASSLGGSELTDTQYF. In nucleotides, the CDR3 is TGTGCCAGCAGCTTGGGTGGTTCGGAGCTCACAGATACGCAGTATTTT.